This T cell receptor beta chain was captured in a study of T cells in Graves' hyperthyroidism and ophthalmopathy. This CDR3 is 14 amino acids long. V lost 5 bases, J lost 9 bases, and 10 bases stayed unmatched. The V gene's germline CDR1 is GTSNPN and CDR2 SVGIG (reference sequence). RNA transcripts gave rise to amplified TCR beta CDR3 regions. HTBI primers were the set used in a first-round RT-PCR of the TCR CDR3. TCRdb independently ran MiXCR on the multiplex PCR reads; one entry per CDR3 protein. Of 300,000 to 450,000 distinct CDR3 sequences in the sample, 15% to 20% were seen once. This clonotype was counted at least ten times. Patients were excluded because of uncontrolled infection, other autoimmune disease, pregnancy or lactation.

The material sequenced was blood. The chain recombines TRBV30 with TRBJ2-1; 10 nucleotides align to TRBD2. The sequence was collected from a woman in her thirties or forties with Graves' ophthalmopathy. CDR3 protein: CAWSSGSFVGEQFF. CDR3 coding DNA: TGTGCCTGGTCTAGCGGGAGCTTTGTTGGTGAGCAGTTCTTC.